These 32 T cell receptor beta chains were all obtained from the same sample, sequenced in a study of shared clonotypes between healthy human individuals (dated by TCRdb to 2020 to 2021). The library relied on the immunoSEQ multiplex PCR assay. The clones in this table, taken by TCRdb from immuneACCESS, are in-frame only. Not every clone is retained; where verified, under half of the shortfall comes from an unresolved V gene, and the cause of the rest is unknown. The sample table lists about a million clones, 70% to 85% of them with a count of one. The ten largest make up more than 0.85% of the sample. The source material was memory CD4+ T cells from PBMCs. Taken with the paper, the label for cell subset or site translates to: CD45RA-negative fraction. Receptors originate from a man aged 18 to 29 in good health. Some clones in this sample may be carry-over from other donors' samples.

V usage is TRBV6-1 and J usage is TRBJ2-3; D is uncertain. V lost 2 bases and J 2 bases, leaving 8 bases between the germline ends. Germline V gene lookup returns CDR1 MNHNS and CDR2 SASEGT. The CDR3 runs to 14 residues. This CDR3 reads CASSERDNTDTQYF. CDR3 DNA: TGTGCCAGCAGTGAAAGAGACAACACAGATACGCAGTATTTT.

The CDR3 loop reads CASSPQPGHTGELFF. In nucleotides, the CDR3 is TGTGCCAGCTCACCACAGCCTGGCCACACCGGGGAGCTGTTTTTT. This chain links TRBV18 with TRBJ2-2; D is unclear. V was clipped by 1 base and J by 3 bases, with 9 bases between them. Germline CDR1 reads KGHSH; CDR2 reads LQKENI. This CDR3 has 15 amino acids.

A few counts support this clone. The genes are TRBV19 and TRBJ2-5, with D perhaps matching TRBD1 (7 bases). Trimming pared 7 bases from V and 5 bases from J, leaving 14 bases between. The CDR3 has 13 amino acids. CDR1 and CDR2 (germline): LNHDA, SQIVND (reference sequence). CDR3: CASIEAGGETQYF. The CDR3 DNA sequence: TGTGCCAGTATAGAGGCAGGGGGGGAGACCCAGTACTTC.

The chain uses TRBV30 and TRBJ2-5, with D possibly matching TRBD2 (5 bases). The germline CDR1 and CDR2 sequences are GTSNPN and SVGIG (reference sequence). The V and J ends lost 3 bases and 2 bases respectively, with 7 bases between them. The CDR3 extends over 12 amino acids. The CDR3 region is CAWRLDQETQYF. In DNA form, the CDR3 reads TGTGCCTGGAGACTAGATCAAGAGACCCAGTACTTC.

Of note for this clone: This sequence may be a read error, since a much larger clone differs from it by one base. The same CDR3 arises from other DNA sequences in this sample as well. This chain uses TRBV19 with TRBJ1-2; TRBD1 aligns across 7 bases. The CDR3 has 13 residues. V lost 3 bases and J lost 3; bases outside the gene matches: 1. Germline CDR1 is LNHDA and CDR2 is SQIVND (reference sequence). CDR3 amino acids: CASSIDRDYGYTF. DNA for the CDR3: TGTGCCAGTAGTATTGACAGGGACTATGGCTACACCTTC.

CDR3: CASNLAGPRETQYF. The CDR3 DNA reads TGTGCCAGCAATCTAGCGGGGCCAAGGGAGACCCAGTACTTC. The V call is TRBV5-4, the J call TRBJ2-5; the match to TRBD2 covers 9 bases. The CDR3 runs 14 residues. Per germline, CDR1 SGHNT and CDR2 YYREEE (reference sequence). V lost 6 bases to trimming and J lost 5 bases; unmatched junction nucleotides: 8.

The V and J genes are TRBV30 and TRBJ2-2; TRBD1 agrees at 7 bases. CDR3 length equals 14 residues. The germline gives CDR1 GTSNPN, CDR2 SVGIG (reference sequence). After removal of 3 bases from V and 6 bases from J, the junction contained 7 bases not matched to a gene. The CDR3: CAWSLRQGAGELFF. In DNA, the CDR3 is TGTGCCTGGAGCCTCAGACAGGGCGCCGGGGAGCTGTTTTTT.

The genes are TRBV5-1 and TRBJ2-7; TRBD1 matches 8 bases. With V trimmed by 3 bases and J by 5 bases, 7 bases remained unmatched. The CDR3 consists of 14 residues. The germline V gene encodes CDR1 SGHRS and CDR2 YFSETQ. CDR3 residues: CASSWQGAKDEQYF. DNA of the CDR3: TGCGCCAGCAGCTGGCAGGGGGCTAAGGACGAGCAGTACTTC.

This clone showed up just once. J is TRBJ1-2 and V is TRBV18, with no clear D. This CDR3 is built from 15 residues. Trimming cost V 0 bases and J 3 bases, with 11 bases left between them. Germline V lookup: CDR1 KGHSH, CDR2 LQKENI. CDR3: CASSPPTGPDYGYTF. The CDR3 DNA is TGTGCCAGCTCACCACCAACTGGACCGGACTATGGCTACACCTTC.

This rearrangement joins TRBV27 to TRBJ1-5, with D possibly matching TRBD1 (6 bases). Germline V gene sequence: CDR1 MNHEY, CDR2 SMNVEV (reference sequence). The CDR3 sequence is 14 residues long. Trimming shortened V by 3 bases and J by 4 bases, and 10 bases separated the two germline ends. Written as DNA, the CDR3 is TGTGCCAGCAGTTTCGGGACACTTAATCAGCCCCAGCATTTT. Its protein product is CASSFGTLNQPQHF.

Worth noting for this clone: This sample includes further DNA sequences coding for the same CDR3. The CDR3 here is CASSSGLNTEAFF. In DNA form, the CDR3 reads TGCGCCAGCAGCTCCGGGCTGAACACTGAAGCTTTCTTT. The V gene is TRBV5-1, the J gene TRBJ1-1; no firm D call. CDR1 and CDR2 from the germline V gene are SGHRS and YFSETQ. The germline V and J ends were trimmed by 3 bases and 0 bases, with 6 bases remaining between them. The length of the CDR3 is 13 residues.

This chain connects TRBV28 to TRBJ1-5, with no clear D. The CDR3 is made up of 14 amino acids. Germline V gene data show CDR1 as MDHEN and CDR2 as SYDVKM. V shed 6 bases and J shed 0 bases, with 9 bases lying between them. The CDR3 protein is CASSNAHSNQPQHF. Written as DNA, the CDR3 is TGTGCCAGCAGCAACGCCCATAGCAATCAGCCCCAGCATTTT. The variable domain in full, completed from reference TRBV28 and TRBJ1-5, reads DVKVTQSSRYLVKRTGEKVFLECVQDMDHENMFWYRQDPGLGLRLIYFSYDVKMKEKGDIPEGYSVSREKKERFSLILESASTNQTSMYLCASSNAHSNQPQHFGDGTRLSIL.

The CDR3 nucleotides are TGTGCCAGCAGCCCCAACTCGAACACCGGGGAGCTGTTTTTT. It translates to CASSPNSNTGELFF. The chain recombines TRBV7-7 with TRBJ2-2; D remains ambiguous. Germline CDR1 SSHAT, CDR2 FNYEAQ (reference sequence). The CDR3 is 14 residues long. V was trimmed by 5 bases and J by 0 bases, leaving 7 bases between them.

The chain recombines TRBV27 with TRBJ2-1; D is possibly TRBD2 (5 bases). Looked up from germline, CDR1 is MNHEY and CDR2 is SMNVEV (reference sequence). CDR3 length: 16 amino acids. Trimming took off 0 bases at V and 3 bases at J, with 12 bases between the two ends. In nucleotides, the CDR3 is TGTGCCAGCAGTTTATCTGCACTAGGGAGCTACAATGAGCAGTTCTTC. This translates into CASSLSALGSYNEQFF.

The CDR3 region is CASSGGLNTGELFF. The CDR3 DNA follows: TGTGCCAGCTCAGGGGGATTGAACACCGGGGAGCTGTTTTTT. The chain links TRBV18 to TRBJ2-2; D possibly uses TRBD1 or TRBD2 (5 bases each). The CDR3 covers 14 residues. Germline V gene lookup returns CDR1 KGHSH and CDR2 LQKENI. The V end lost 5 bases, the J end lost 1 base, and 8 bases lay between the germline ends.

As concerns this clone: Other nucleotide sequences in the sample specify the same CDR3. The CDR3 nucleotides read TGCGCCAGCAGCCCCCAGGGGACAGGAAACACCATATATTTT. Its translation: CASSPQGTGNTIYF. The rearrangement links TRBV5-1 to TRBJ1-3, with a possible D match to TRBD1 (6 bases). Looked up from germline, CDR1 is SGHRS and CDR2 is YFSETQ. Deletions cut 4 bases from V and 4 bases from J, with 12 bases between. CDR3 length: 14 amino acids.

The genes are TRBV4-3 and TRBJ2-3; either TRBD1 or TRBD2 may fit D (6 bases each). Trimming stripped 0 bases from V and 3 bases from J, with 13 bases between. CDR1 is LGHNA and CDR2 is YSLEER in the germline V gene. The CDR3 consists of 16 residues. CDR3 nucleotide sequence: TGCGCCAGCAGCCAAGATGGGGGGCTGAGGACAGATACGCAGTATTTT. Residues: CASSQDGGLRTDTQYF.

This clone was recorded only once. This rearrangement joins TRBV29-1 to TRBJ2-3; D not resolved. Per germline, CDR1 SQVTM and CDR2 ANQGSEA. The CDR3 contains 14 residues. V was trimmed by 4 bases and J by 2 bases, leaving 13 bases between them. DNA of the CDR3: TGCAGCGTTGCCCCCTACCAGAACACAGATACGCAGTATTTT. Its translation is CSVAPYQNTDTQYF.

A single count supports this clone. A read error may explain this, as a much larger clone is one base away. The same CDR3 also results from other DNA sequences found in this sample. The chain carries TRBV5-3 and TRBJ1-5; unclear D gene. TRBV5-3 is flagged as an ORF with uncertain function. The CDR3 runs to 13 residues. CDR3 DNA: TGTGCCAGAAGCTTGGCGCAAAATCAGCCCCAGCACTTT. Protein: CARSLAQNQPQHF.

V gene TRBV5-1 combines with J gene TRBJ2-3; D unclear. CDR1 and CDR2 (germline): SGHRS, YFSETQ. This CDR3 region has 16 residues. V was pared by 4 bases and J by 5 bases, with 20 bases between. CDR3 coding DNA: TGCGCCAGCAGCCTCCCCTCTGGTGGGGTGGAAGATACGCAGTATTTT. It specifies CASSLPSGGVEDTQYF.

This clone was detected ten times or more. V and J are TRBV4-2 and TRBJ1-2, with D perhaps TRBD1 (5 bases). Between the trimmed V and J ends, which lost 0 bases and 5 bases, there was a span of 16 bases. CDR1 is LGHNA and CDR2 is YNFKEQ in the germline V gene. CDR3 length: 16 amino acids. The CDR3 DNA is TGTGCCAGCAGCCAAGATGCCAGGGAGCCGATTTATGGCTACACCTTC. Translation gives CASSQDAREPIYGYTF.

The chain carries TRBV7-2 and TRBJ2-3; TRBD2 agrees at 8 bases. The CDR3 covers 16 residues. Per germline, CDR1 SGHTA and CDR2 FQGNSA. Trimming at V came to 1 base and at J to 4 bases, leaving 7 bases not matched to a gene. The CDR3 region has the DNA TGTGCCAGCAGCTTAGTGGCGGGAGGCTTCTCAGATACGCAGTATTTT. Protein product: CASSLVAGGFSDTQYF.

This clone was found a few times. The J gene is TRBJ2-7, the V gene TRBV15; no reliable D call. The V end was cut by 0 bases, the J end by 1 base, with 10 bases between. The CDR3 runs to 15 residues. CDR1 and CDR2 (germline): LNHNV, YYDKDF (reference sequence). The CDR3 DNA reads TGTGCCACCAGCAGAGATAGGGCCGAATCCTACGAGCAGTACTTC. As protein: CATSRDRAESYEQYF. Supplemented by reference TRBV15 and TRBJ2-7, the full variable domain reads DAMVIQNPRYQVTQFGKPVTLSCSQTLNHNVMYWYQQKSSQAPKLLFHYYDKDFNNEADTPDNFQSRRPNTSFCFLDIRSPGLGDTAMYLCATSRDRAESYEQYFGPGTRLTVT.

J is TRBJ2-2 and V is TRBV20-1, with D possibly TRBD2 on 5 matching bases. The length of the CDR3 is 11 residues. V gave up 4 bases and J gave up 7 bases, with 7 bases separating them. The germline V gene has CDR1 DFQATT and CDR2 SNEGSKA (reference sequence). CDR3 sequence: CSATSGGELFF. The CDR3 region has the DNA TGCAGTGCTACCAGCGGCGGGGAGCTGTTTTTT.

A note on this clone: A much larger clone sits a single nucleotide away, making a read error possible. This CDR3 is also generated by other DNA sequences in the sample. The chain joins TRBV29-1 to TRBJ1-1; no clear D. Germline CDR1 SQVTM, CDR2 ANQGSEA. CDR3 length equals 12 residues. CDR3 sequence (DNA): TGCAGTGTGTGGAGGGAGGACACTGAAGCTTTCTTT. As protein: CSVWREDTEAFF.

V usage is TRBV5-1 and J usage is TRBJ2-1; TRBD1 might be the D (5 bases). The CDR3 consists of 17 residues. V lost 2 bases, J lost 5 bases, and 20 bases lay in between. CDR1 and CDR2 (germline): SGHRS, YFSETQ. The CDR3 region has the DNA TGCGCCAGCAGCTTTAACCCCAGGGTACGGTCTGACAATGAGCAGTTCTTC. Residues: CASSFNPRVRSDNEQFF.

This clone was recorded a few times. As DNA, the CDR3 is TGTGCCGACAAGGACGGGAGCTCCTACAATGAGCAGTTCTTC. It translates to CADKDGSSYNEQFF. This chain links TRBV2 with TRBJ2-1; D is possibly TRBD2 (6 bases). The ends were cut back, 11 bases at V and 0 bases at J, with 14 bases in the middle. This CDR3 spans 14 amino acids. Germline lookup yields CDR1 SNHLY and CDR2 FYNNEI.

This rearrangement joins TRBV7-9 to TRBJ2-1, with TRBD1 as a possible D gene (5 bases). Trimming shortened V by 7 bases and J by 4 bases, and 14 bases separated the two germline ends. The CDR3 is made up of 14 amino acids. Germline CDR1 and CDR2: SEHNR and FQNEAQ (reference sequence). Here the CDR3 DNA reads TGTGCCAGCACCGAAAATCAGGGATACAATGAGCAGTTCTTC. The encoded protein is CASTENQGYNEQFF.

This chain joins TRBV2 and TRBJ2-5, with D perhaps matching TRBD1 (6 bases). The CDR3 runs 13 residues. Germline CDR1 and CDR2: SNHLY and FYNNEI. Trimming shortened V by 7 bases and J by 2 bases, and 11 bases separated the two germline ends. CDR3 loop: CASTPGQQETQYF. The CDR3 coding sequence is TGTGCCAGCACCCCTGGACAGCAAGAGACCCAGTACTTC.

This chain connects TRBV5-4 to TRBJ2-6; D not certain. Germline values: CDR1 SGHNT, CDR2 YYREEE (reference sequence). The CDR3 length is 14 residues. V was pared by 6 bases and J by 5 bases, with 12 bases between. CDR3 sequence: CASTRQSRANVLTF. In DNA, the CDR3 is TGTGCCAGCACCAGACAAAGTCGGGCCAACGTCCTGACTTTC.

Concerning this clone: Other nucleotide sequences from this sample produce the same CDR3. This chain joins TRBV7-9 and TRBJ1-4; 7 nucleotides line up with TRBD1. The V gene end was trimmed by 5 bases and the J gene end by 5 bases; junction bases not matched to a gene: 8. Germline V gives CDR1 SEHNR, CDR2 FQNEAQ (reference sequence). This CDR3 is built from 15 residues. DNA of the CDR3: TGTGCCAGCAGCCCCCAGGGGGGGGGAAATGAAAAACTGTTTTTT. Encoded protein: CASSPQGGGNEKLFF.

V usage is TRBV7-9 and J usage is TRBJ2-6, with D tentatively TRBD1 (5 bases). V lost 3 bases to trimming and J lost 2 bases, with 8 bases between them. The CDR3 spans 15 residues. CDR1 and CDR2 from the germline V gene are SEHNR and FQNEAQ (reference sequence). The CDR3 DNA follows: TGTGCCAGCAGCTTGTTAGGGGCTGGGGCCAACGTCCTGACTTTC. Its translation is CASSLLGAGANVLTF. Full variable domain (rest looked up from reference TRBV7-9 and TRBJ2-6): DTGVSQNPRHKITKRGQNVTFRCDPISEHNRLYWYRQTLGQGPEFLTYFQNEAQLEKSRLLSDRFSAERPKGSFSTLEIQRTEQGDSAMYLCASSLLGAGANVLTFGAGSRLTVL.